The source of this TCR beta chain is a study of blood T cell repertoires in COVID-19. Study overall: Sites in the United States, Italy and Spain provided acute and convalescent COVID-19 samples. T cells, B-cell-depleted T cells, or PBMCs provided the cDNA or gDNA that served as material.

J gave up 3 bases and V 7 bases, and 11 bases lay outside the gene matches. The length of the CDR3 is 15 residues. The germline CDR1 and CDR2 sequences are MNHEY and SVGAGI. The table came from immunoSEQ multiplex PCR; TCRdb's copy has only in-frame clones and leaves some out. The sample lists 200,000 to 300,000 clones, around 80% seen once, with around 4% in the top ten. Material for sequencing was peripheral blood. This rearrangement joins TRBV6-5 to TRBJ2-7; 8 positions agree with TRBD2. This clonotype originated in a man aged 60 to 69 with acute or convalescent COVID-19. CDR3 protein: CASKLRSGGLYEQYF. DNA for the CDR3: TGTGCCAGCAAACTCCGGTCGGGGGGGCTCTACGAGCAGTACTTC.